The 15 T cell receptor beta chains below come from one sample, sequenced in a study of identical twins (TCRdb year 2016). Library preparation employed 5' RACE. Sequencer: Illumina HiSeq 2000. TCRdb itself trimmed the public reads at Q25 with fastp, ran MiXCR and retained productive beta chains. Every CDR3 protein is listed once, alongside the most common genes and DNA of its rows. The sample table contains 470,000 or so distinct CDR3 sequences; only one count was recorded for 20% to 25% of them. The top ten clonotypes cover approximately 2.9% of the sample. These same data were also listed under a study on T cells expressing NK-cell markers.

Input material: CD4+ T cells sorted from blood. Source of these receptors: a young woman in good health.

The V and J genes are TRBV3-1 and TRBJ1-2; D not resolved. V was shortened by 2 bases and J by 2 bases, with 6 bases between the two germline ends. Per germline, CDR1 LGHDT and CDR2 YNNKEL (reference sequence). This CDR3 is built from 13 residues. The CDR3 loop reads CASSQFLNYGYTF. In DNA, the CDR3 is TGTGCCAGCAGCCAATTCCTAAACTATGGCTACACCTTC.

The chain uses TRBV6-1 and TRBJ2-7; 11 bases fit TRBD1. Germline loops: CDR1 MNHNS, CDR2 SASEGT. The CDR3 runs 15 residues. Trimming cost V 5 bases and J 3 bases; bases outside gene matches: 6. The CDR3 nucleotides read TGTGCCAGCAGTCCTCCGGGACAGGGGGGCTACGAGCAGTACTTC. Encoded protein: CASSPPGQGGYEQYF.

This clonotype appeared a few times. The CDR3, as DNA: TGTGCCAGCAGCTTTCACGGGGCGGGAGTCACCGGGGAGCTGTTTTTT. Translating it yields CASSFHGAGVTGELFF. V and J are TRBV27 and TRBJ2-2; 7 bases map to TRBD2. The V and J ends lost 6 bases and 4 bases, in that order; junction bases with no gene match: 11. This CDR3 has 16 residues. Germline CDR1 MNHEY, CDR2 SMNVEV (reference sequence).

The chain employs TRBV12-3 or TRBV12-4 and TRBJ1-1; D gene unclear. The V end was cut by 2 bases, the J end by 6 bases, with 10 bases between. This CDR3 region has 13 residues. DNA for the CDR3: TGTGCCAGCAGTTTATTGGAGGGCGCTGAAGCTTTCTTT. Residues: CASSLLEGAEAFF.

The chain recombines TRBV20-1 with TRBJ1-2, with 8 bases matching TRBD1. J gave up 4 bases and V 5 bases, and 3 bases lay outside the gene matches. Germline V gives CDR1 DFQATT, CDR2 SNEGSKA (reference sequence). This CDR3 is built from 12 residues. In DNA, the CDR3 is TGCAGTGCTTCGACAGGGGCCTATGGCTACACCTTC. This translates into CSASTGAYGYTF.

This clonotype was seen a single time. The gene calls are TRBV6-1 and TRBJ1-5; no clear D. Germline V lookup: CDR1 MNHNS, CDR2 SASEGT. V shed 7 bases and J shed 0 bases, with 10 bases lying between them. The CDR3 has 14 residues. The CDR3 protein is CASTYTDSNQPQHF. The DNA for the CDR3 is TGTGCCAGCACCTACACTGATAGCAATCAGCCCCAGCATTTT.

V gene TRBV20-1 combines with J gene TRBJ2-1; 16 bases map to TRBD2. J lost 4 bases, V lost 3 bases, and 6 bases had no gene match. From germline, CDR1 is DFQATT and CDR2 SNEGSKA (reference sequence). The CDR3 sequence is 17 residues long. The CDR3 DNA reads TGCAGTGCTAGTTCCCCGGGACTAGCGGGAGGGTACAATGAGCAGTTCTTC. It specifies CSASSPGLAGGYNEQFF.

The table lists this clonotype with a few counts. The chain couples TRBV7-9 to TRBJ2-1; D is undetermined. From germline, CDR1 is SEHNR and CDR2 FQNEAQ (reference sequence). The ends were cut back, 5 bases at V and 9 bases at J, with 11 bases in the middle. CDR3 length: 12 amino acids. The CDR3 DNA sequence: TGTGCCAGCAGCCTACCCTACGGTGAGCAGTTCTTC. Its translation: CASSLPYGEQFF.

This CDR3 reads CASSQDRVTEQYF. The CDR3 DNA follows: TGCGCCAGCAGCCAAGATCGAGTGACAGAGCAGTACTTC. This rearrangement joins TRBV4-3 to TRBJ2-7; D remains ambiguous. Trimming took off 0 bases at V and 7 bases at J, with 10 bases between the two ends. CDR1 is LGHNA and CDR2 is YSLEER in the germline V gene. The CDR3 is 13 residues long.

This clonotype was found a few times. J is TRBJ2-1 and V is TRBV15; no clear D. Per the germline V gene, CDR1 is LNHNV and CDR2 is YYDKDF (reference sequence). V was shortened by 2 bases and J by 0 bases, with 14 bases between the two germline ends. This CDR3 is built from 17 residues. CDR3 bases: TGTGCCACCAGCAGACCGGTGGAGCTGAACTCCTACAATGAGCAGTTCTTC. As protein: CATSRPVELNSYNEQFF.

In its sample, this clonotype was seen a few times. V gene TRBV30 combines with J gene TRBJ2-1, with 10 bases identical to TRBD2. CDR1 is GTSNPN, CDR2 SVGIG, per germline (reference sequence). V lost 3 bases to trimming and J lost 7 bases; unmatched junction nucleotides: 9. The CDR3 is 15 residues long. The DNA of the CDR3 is TGTGCCTGGAGGTCGGCTAGCGGGAGACAAAATGAGCAGTTCTTC. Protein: CAWRSASGRQNEQFF.

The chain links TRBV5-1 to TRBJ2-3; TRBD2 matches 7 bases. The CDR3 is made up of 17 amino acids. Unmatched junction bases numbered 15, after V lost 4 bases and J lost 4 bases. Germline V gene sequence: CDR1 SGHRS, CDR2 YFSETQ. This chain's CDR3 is CASSLTLASGGSDTQYF. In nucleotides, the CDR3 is TGCGCCAGCAGCCTTACTCTGGCTAGCGGCGGTTCAGATACGCAGTATTTT.

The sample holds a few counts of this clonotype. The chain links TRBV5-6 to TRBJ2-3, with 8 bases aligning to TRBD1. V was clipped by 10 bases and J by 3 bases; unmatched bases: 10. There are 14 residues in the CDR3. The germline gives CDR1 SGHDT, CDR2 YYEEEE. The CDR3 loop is CAVSRGLETDTQYF. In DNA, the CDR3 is TGTGCCGTGTCCAGGGGGCTGGAGACAGATACGCAGTATTTT.

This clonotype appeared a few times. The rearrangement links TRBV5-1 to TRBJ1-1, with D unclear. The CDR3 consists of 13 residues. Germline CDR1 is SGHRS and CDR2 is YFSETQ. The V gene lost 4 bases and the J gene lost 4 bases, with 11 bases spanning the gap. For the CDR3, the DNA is TGCGCCAGCAGCAAACCCCCGGTCACTGAAGCTTTCTTT. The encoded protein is CASSKPPVTEAFF.

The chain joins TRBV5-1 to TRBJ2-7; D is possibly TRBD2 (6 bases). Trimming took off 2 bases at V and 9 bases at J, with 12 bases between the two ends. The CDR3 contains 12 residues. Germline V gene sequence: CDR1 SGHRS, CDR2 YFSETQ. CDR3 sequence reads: CASSFSQGGQYF. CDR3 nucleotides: TGCGCCAGCAGCTTTTCCCAGGGAGGGCAGTACTTC.